These 26 T cell receptor beta chains were all obtained from the same sample, sequenced in a study of cytomegalovirus exposure and HLA in healthy donors. It was with 60 Vbeta and 13 Jbeta primers that the PCR ran. Profiling relied on immunoSEQ multiplex PCR, and the TCRdb table lists in-frame clones only, not all of them. Counted here are roughly 70,000 clones, around 82% occurring once; the ten biggest clones make up 1.9%. Sequenced material: PBMCs. These receptor sequences come from a young man in good health and CMV-seronegative.

V usage is TRBV2 and J usage is TRBJ1-5, with 7 bases matching TRBD1. Germline V gives CDR1 SNHLY, CDR2 FYNNEI. CDR3 length: 15 residues. Trimming cost V 3 bases and J 2 bases; bases outside gene matches: 4. This chain's CDR3 is CASSDRTGGNQPQHF. CDR3 in DNA: TGTGCCAGCAGTGATAGGACAGGAGGCAATCAGCCCCAGCATTTT. Combining the CDR3 with reference TRBV2 and TRBJ1-5 gives the whole variable domain EPEVTQTPSHQVTQMGQEVILRCVPISNHLYFYWYRQILGQKVEFLVSFYNNEISEKSEIFDDQFSVERPDGSNFTLKIRSTKLEDSAMYFCASSDRTGGNQPQHFGDGTRLSIL.

The rearrangement links TRBV10-1 to TRBJ2-7; D perhaps matches TRBD1 (5 bases). Looked up from germline, CDR1 is WNHNN and CDR2 is SYGVQD (reference sequence). The V and J ends lost 2 bases and 0 bases respectively, with 5 bases between them. The CDR3 length is 13 residues. The CDR3 is CASSEDSSYEQYF. The CDR3 DNA sequence: TGCGCCAGCAGTGAGGACAGCTCCTACGAGCAGTACTTC.

V usage is TRBV28 and J usage is TRBJ2-5; the D gene is possibly TRBD1 (5 bases). There are 15 residues in the CDR3. V lost 6 bases to trimming and J lost 5 bases, with 19 bases between them. The germline CDR1 and CDR2 sequences are MDHEN and SYDVKM. DNA for the CDR3: TGTGCCAGCAGATCACTGGGGCTGGGCCTGGAGACCCAGTACTTC. The encoded protein is CASRSLGLGLETQYF.

V usage is TRBV9 and J usage is TRBJ2-6; 7 bases agree with TRBD1. The CDR3 runs to 16 residues. After removal of 4 bases from V and 2 bases from J, the junction contained 6 bases not matched to a gene. The germline V gene has CDR1 SGDLS and CDR2 YYNGEE. As DNA, the CDR3 is TGTGCCAGCAGCCCGGTCGGACAGGCTGGGGCCAACGTCCTGACTTTC. Amino acids: CASSPVGQAGANVLTF.

This sequence joins TRBV7-9 and TRBJ2-1; 12 bases fit TRBD2. Looked up from germline, CDR1 is SEHNR and CDR2 is FQNEAQ (reference sequence). The trim removed 5 bases at V and 2 bases at J, leaving 4 bases unmatched. The CDR3 runs 16 residues. The DNA of the CDR3 is TGTGCCAGCAGCCCGACTAGCGGGAGAACCTACAATGAGCAGTTCTTC. Translating it yields CASSPTSGRTYNEQFF.

This rearrangement joins TRBV29-1 to TRBJ1-3; D not certain. From germline, CDR1 is SQVTM and CDR2 ANQGSEA. The CDR3 contains 13 residues. V lost 4 bases, J lost 2 bases, and 9 bases lay in between. The CDR3 here is CSVVRDPGNTIYF. The CDR3 DNA sequence: TGCAGCGTTGTTCGGGATCCTGGAAACACCATATATTTT.

The chain couples TRBV28 to TRBJ1-1; D not resolved. The CDR3 runs 13 residues. Germline assignment: CDR1 MDHEN and CDR2 SYDVKM. Deletions cut 5 bases from V and 4 bases from J, with 11 bases between. CDR3 in amino acids: CASSGPFGTEAFF. Here the CDR3 DNA reads TGTGCCAGCAGTGGGCCCTTTGGCACTGAAGCTTTCTTT. The whole variable domain, remainder taken from reference TRBV28 and TRBJ1-1, is DVKVTQSSRYLVKRTGEKVFLECVQDMDHENMFWYRQDPGLGLRLIYFSYDVKMKEKGDIPEGYSVSREKKERFSLILESASTNQTSMYLCASSGPFGTEAFFGQGTRLTVV.

V and J are TRBV7-2 and TRBJ2-7; D is perhaps TRBD2 (6 bases). The CDR3 covers 13 residues. V gave up 6 bases and J gave up 3 bases, with 12 bases separating them. Per germline, CDR1 SGHTA and CDR2 FQGNSA. In DNA form, the CDR3 reads TGTGCCAGCAGTATGCTAGCGCTCTACGAGCAGTACTTC. It is translated as CASSMLALYEQYF. The complete variable domain, with remaining parts taken from reference TRBV7-2 and TRBJ2-7, reads GAGVSQSPSNKVTEKGKDVELRCDPISGHTALYWYRQSLGQGLEFLIYFQGNSAPDKSGLPSDRFSAERTGGSVSTLTIQRTQQEDSAVYLCASSMLALYEQYFGPGTRLTVT.

The chain couples TRBV7-2 to TRBJ2-5; 7 positions match TRBD2. This CDR3 is 13 amino acids long. V gave up 5 bases and J gave up 1 base; unmatched junction bases: 1. CDR1 SGHTA and CDR2 FQGNSA come from the germline V gene. In nucleotides, the CDR3 is TGTGCCAGCAGCGGGGGGGTCCAAGAGACCCAGTACTTC. Translating it yields CASSGGVQETQYF. The full variable domain, in which reference TRBV7-2 and TRBJ2-5 provide the parts outside the CDR3, is GAGVSQSPSNKVTEKGKDVELRCDPISGHTALYWYRQSLGQGLEFLIYFQGNSAPDKSGLPSDRFSAERTGGSVSTLTIQRTQQEDSAVYLCASSGGVQETQYFGPGTRLLVL.

The genes are TRBV19 and TRBJ1-1; TRBD1 might be the D (6 bases). CDR1 is LNHDA, CDR2 SQIVND, per germline (reference sequence). V lost 4 bases and J 12 bases, leaving 21 bases between the germline ends. This CDR3 has 14 residues. DNA for the CDR3: TGTGCCAGTAGTACTACGGGGGGGCCGCTCGGGACTTTCTTT. Protein sequence: CASSTTGGPLGTFF.

This clone was found once. CDR3 protein: CAWSRGSFYEQYF. The CDR3 bases are TGTGCCTGGAGTCGGGGTTCCTTCTACGAGCAGTACTTC. V and J are TRBV30 and TRBJ2-7; tentatively, D is TRBD2 (5 bases). Trimming shortened V by 2 bases and J by 3 bases, and 11 bases separated the two germline ends. The CDR3 has 13 amino acids. Per the germline V gene, CDR1 is GTSNPN and CDR2 is SVGIG (reference sequence).

This chain uses TRBV28 with TRBJ1-2; D is undetermined. CDR1 is MDHEN and CDR2 is SYDVKM in the germline V gene. This CDR3 has 12 amino acids. Trimming cost V 6 bases and J 0 bases, with 5 bases left between them. CDR3 bases: TGTGCCAGCAGGCTAGCTAACTATGGCTACACCTTC. It specifies CASRLANYGYTF.

This clone is a singleton in its sample. The chain employs TRBV11-3 and TRBJ2-5; tentatively, D is TRBD1 (6 bases). CDR3 length equals 13 residues. Germline V CDR1 and CDR2: SGHNT, YENEEA. V lost 5 bases and J lost 5, with 12 bases in between. The CDR3 DNA reads as TGTGCCAGCAGCACCGGACAGTGGGAGACCCAGTACTTC. Its translation: CASSTGQWETQYF.

This chain connects TRBV21-1 to TRBJ1-6; TRBD1, the table's D call, was not compared with the DNA. TRBV21-1 has pseudogene status. The CDR3 loop spans 15 amino acids. The CDR3 nucleotides read TGTGCCAGCAGCAAGAGTGGGGCTCAGGATTCACCCCTCCACTTT. Translated: CASSKSGAQDSPLHF.

This clone showed up just once. The chain couples TRBV12-1 to TRBJ1-4; the table's D call, TRBD1, was not checked against the DNA. TRBV12-1 is a pseudogene. The CDR3 consists of 18 residues. The CDR3, as DNA: TGTGCCAGCAGCTGGAACCGGGACAGGGTGATTTGGAATGAAAAACTGTTTTTT. Its translation is CASSWNRDRVIWNEKLFF.

The V call is TRBV18, the J call TRBJ2-7, with D perhaps TRBD1 (5 bases). Germline V lookup: CDR1 KGHSH, CDR2 LQKENI. V was clipped by 3 bases and J by 5 bases, with 17 bases between them. The CDR3 totals 15 residues. CDR3 DNA sequence: TGTGCCAGCTCACCCGTTAGTCAGGGTGGGGACGAGCAGTACTTC. Its translation: CASSPVSQGGDEQYF.

Comments on this clone: Mismatch with germline at one junction end may stem from a read error. The chain recombines TRBV14 with TRBJ1-2, with 8 bases fitting TRBD1. From germline, CDR1 is SGHDN and CDR2 FVKESK. The CDR3 length is 15 residues. CDR3 in DNA: TGTGCCAGCAGCAAAGAGGACAGGGCCATCTATGGCTACACCTTC. This gives the protein CASSKEDRAIYGYTF.

The genes are TRBV18 and TRBJ2-6; D perhaps matches TRBD2 (5 bases). Trimming left V 2 bases short and J 0 bases short, with 8 bases between. The CDR3 covers 16 residues. In germline, CDR1 is KGHSH, CDR2 LQKENI. The CDR3 nucleotides read TGTGCCAGCTCACCAGGCGGGTTCTCTGGGGCCAACGTCCTGACTTTC. This gives the protein CASSPGGFSGANVLTF.

This clone was found once. The genes are TRBV7-6 and TRBJ1-5, with a tentative D call TRBD1 (5 bases). V was cut by 5 bases and J by 8 bases, with 19 bases left in between. This CDR3 is 15 amino acids long. The germline V gene has CDR1 SGHVS and CDR2 FNYEAQ. The CDR3 reads CASSPRGGVNKPQHF. The CDR3 bases are TGTGCCAGCAGCCCCCGGGGGGGGGTAAATAAGCCCCAGCATTTT.

The V call is TRBV29-1, the J call TRBJ2-5; tentatively, D is TRBD1 (5 bases). CDR3 length equals 16 residues. Germline-derived CDR1 and CDR2 are SQVTM and ANQGSEA. The ends were cut back, 6 bases at V and 3 bases at J, with 23 bases in the middle. CDR3 residues: CSVPSPGPGRKETQYF. CDR3 sequence (DNA): TGCAGCGTCCCCTCCCCTGGCCCAGGGCGAAAAGAGACCCAGTACTTC.

This chain uses TRBV6-5 with TRBJ2-2; D may be TRBD1 (5 bases). Trimming shortened V by 2 bases and J by 3 bases, and 13 bases separated the two germline ends. Germline values: CDR1 MNHEY, CDR2 SVGAGI. This CDR3 has 16 residues. The CDR3 protein is CASSYQTVSYTGELFF. The CDR3 coding sequence is TGTGCCAGCAGTTACCAGACAGTTTCTTACACCGGGGAGCTGTTTTTT.

This chain connects TRBV19 to TRBJ1-2; TRBD1 matches 7 bases. The CDR3 length is 15 residues. With 6 bases clipped from V and 2 bases from J, the junction kept 9 bases outside the gene matches. Germline V gene lookup returns CDR1 LNHDA and CDR2 SQIVND (reference sequence). CDR3 sequence reads: CASRAYRGSNYGYTF. Written as DNA, the CDR3 is TGTGCCAGTAGAGCTTACAGGGGCTCCAACTATGGCTACACCTTC.

This clone was detected a few times. This chain joins TRBV5-5 and TRBJ1-5, with D possibly being TRBD1 (5 bases). In germline, CDR1 is SGHKS, CDR2 YYEKEE (reference sequence). The V and J ends lost 4 bases and 3 bases respectively, with 14 bases between them. This CDR3 region has 15 residues. The CDR3, as DNA: TGTGCCAGCAGCACGGGACCGGGGGACAATCAGCCCCAGCATTTT. Residues: CASSTGPGDNQPQHF.

V usage is TRBV7-9 and J usage is TRBJ1-1, with no clear D. The CDR3 consists of 14 residues. The ends were cut back, 4 bases at V and 4 bases at J, with 13 bases in the middle. The germline V gene has CDR1 SEHNR and CDR2 FQNEAQ (reference sequence). The CDR3 DNA is TGTGCCAGCAGCTCAATACCCGCGGCCACTGAAGCTTTCTTT. Encoded protein: CASSSIPAATEAFF.

The chain couples TRBV7-3 to TRBJ2-3; 9 positions agree with TRBD1. V shed 5 bases and J 5 bases; nucleotides not matched to a gene: 2. CDR3 length equals 13 residues. Germline V gene sequence: CDR1 SGHTA, CDR2 FQGTGA. CDR3 in DNA: TGTGCCAGCAGCCTGGACAGGGGAGATACGCAGTATTTT. Protein: CASSLDRGDTQYF.

V gene TRBV5-1 combines with J gene TRBJ1-2; a weak D match, TRBD1 (6 bases). The germline V gene encodes CDR1 SGHRS and CDR2 YFSETQ. This CDR3 is built from 18 residues. The germline V and J ends were trimmed by 0 bases and 0 bases, with 18 bases remaining between them. CDR3 in amino acids: CASSLASEGVRANYGYTF. CDR3 DNA sequence: TGCGCCAGCAGCTTGGCCTCAGAGGGGGTGAGAGCTAACTATGGCTACACCTTC.